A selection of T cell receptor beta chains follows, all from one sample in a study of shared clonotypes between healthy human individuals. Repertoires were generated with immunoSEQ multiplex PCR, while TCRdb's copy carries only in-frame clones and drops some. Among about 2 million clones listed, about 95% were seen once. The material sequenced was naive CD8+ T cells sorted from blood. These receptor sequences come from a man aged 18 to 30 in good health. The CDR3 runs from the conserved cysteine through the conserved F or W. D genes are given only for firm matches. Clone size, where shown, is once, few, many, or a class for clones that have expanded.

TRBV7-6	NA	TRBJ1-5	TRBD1	TGTGCCAGCAGCCTCGGGACAGGGGGCATCGTCGATCAGCCCCAGCATTTT	CASSLGTGGIVDQPQHF
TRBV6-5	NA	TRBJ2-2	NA	TGTGCCAGCAGTTCGACAGAGGAGAACACCGGGGAGCTGTTTTTT	CASSSTEENTGELFF
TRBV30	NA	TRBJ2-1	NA	TGTGCCTGGGAGAGGGACACCCAAATTTACAATGAGCAGTTCTTC	CAWERDTQIYNEQFF
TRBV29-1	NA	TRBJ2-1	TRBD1	TGCAGCCTCCGGGGACAGGGCTACAATGAGCAGTTCTTC	CSLRGQGYNEQFF
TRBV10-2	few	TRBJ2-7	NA	TGCGCCAGCACCAGACCCCCGGGCTACGAGCAGTACTTC	CASTRPPGYEQYF
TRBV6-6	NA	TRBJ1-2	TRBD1	TGTGCCAGCAGTAGCCCGGACAGGGTGTACTATGGCTACACCTTC	CASSSPDRVYYGYTF
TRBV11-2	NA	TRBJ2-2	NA	TGTGCCAGCAGCTTAAGACAGCCGAACACCGGGGAGCTGTTTTTT	CASSLRQPNTGELFF
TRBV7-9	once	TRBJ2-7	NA	TGTGCCAGCAGCTTAGCCTTCATCCCACAAGCTTCCTACGAGCAGTACTTC	CASSLAFIPQASYEQYF
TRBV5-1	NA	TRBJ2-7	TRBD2	TGCGCCAGCAGCTTGGCTCCCCTAGCGGGAGGCTACTACGAGCAGTACTTC	CASSLAPLAGGYYEQYF
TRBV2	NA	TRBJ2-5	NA	TGTGCCAGCAGAGATAGCGGAACCCAAGAGACCCAGTACTTC	CASRDSGTQETQYF
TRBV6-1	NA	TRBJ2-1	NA	TGTGCCAGCAAAAAAGGAGGGGGCTCCTACAATGAGCAGTTCTTC	CASKKGGGSYNEQFF
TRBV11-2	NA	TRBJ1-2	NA	TGTGCCAGCAGCTTAGTAGTGGGGCCGACGGGGGGCTTTGGCTATGGCTACACCTTC	CASSLVVGPTGGFGYGYTF
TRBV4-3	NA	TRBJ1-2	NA	TGCGCCAGCAGCCAAGATAGACGGAGGGAAGGCTACACCTTC	CASSQDRRREGYTF
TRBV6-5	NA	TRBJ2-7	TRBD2	TGTGCCAGCCGGACTATCGCGGGAGCCTACGAGCAGTACTTC	CASRTIAGAYEQYF
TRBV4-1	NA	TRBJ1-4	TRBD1	TGCGCCAGCAGCCAAGCTGACAGGGGCGGTGAAAAACTGTTTTTT	CASSQADRGGEKLFF
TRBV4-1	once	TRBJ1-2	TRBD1	TGCGCCAGCAGCCTGGGGACAGTGTATGGCTACACCTTC	CASSLGTVYGYTF
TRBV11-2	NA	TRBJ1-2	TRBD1	TGTGCCAGCAGCTTAGAGGGGGGTACAGGGGCTCGCTATGGCTACACCTTC	CASSLEGGTGARYGYTF
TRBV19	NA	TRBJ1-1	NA	TGTGCCAGTAGTATAAATGCATTTCCTGGGACTGAAGCTTTCTTT	CASSINAFPGTEAFF
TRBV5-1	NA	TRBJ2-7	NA	TGCGCCAGCAGCATGGGCTACGGGGATTTCTACGAGCAGTACTTC	CASSMGYGDFYEQYF
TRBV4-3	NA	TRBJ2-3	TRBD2	TGCGCCAGCAGCCAAGGTTTTAGCGGGAAGATCACAGATACGCAGTATTTT	CASSQGFSGKITDTQYF
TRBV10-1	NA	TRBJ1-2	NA	TGCGCCAGCAGTGACCCCGGTAACTATGGCTACACCTTC	CASSDPGNYGYTF
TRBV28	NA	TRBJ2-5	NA	TGTGCCAGCAGTTTAAATGGAGAGACCCAGTACTTC	CASSLNGETQYF
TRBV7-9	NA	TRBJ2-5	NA	TGTGCCAGCAGCACTCAGACAGGCTGGGAGACCCAGTACTTC	CASSTQTGWETQYF
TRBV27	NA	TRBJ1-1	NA	TGTGCCAGCAGTCCTTCCGGGACACCGAACACTGAAGCTTTCTTT	CASSPSGTPNTEAFF
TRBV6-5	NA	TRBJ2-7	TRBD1	TGTGCCAGCAGTTCCGGGACAGGGGTACGGGTGGAGCAGTACTTC	CASSSGTGVRVEQYF
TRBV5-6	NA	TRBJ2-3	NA	TGTGCCAGCAGCTTGGGGGGAGATACGCAGTATTTT	CASSLGGDTQYF
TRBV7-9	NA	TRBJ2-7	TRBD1	TGTGCCAGCACCACCGGGACAGGTTATGGCGAGCAGTACTTC	CASTTGTGYGEQYF
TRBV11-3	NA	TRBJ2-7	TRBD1	TGTGCCAGCAGTATCGGGGACAGCGGCGAGCAGTACTTC	CASSIGDSGEQYF
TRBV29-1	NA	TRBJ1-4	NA	TGCAGCGTTGAGTGGTCCTACCCGATGAAAGAACTGTTTTTT	CSVEWSYPMKELFF
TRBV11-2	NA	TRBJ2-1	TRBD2	TGTGCCAGCAGCACCCGACTAGCGGGAGGCTACAATGAGCAGTTCTTC	CASSTRLAGGYNEQFF
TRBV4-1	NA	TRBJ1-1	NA	TGCGCCAGCAGCCAAGATTTAGGGGATTGGACTGAAGCTTTCTTT	CASSQDLGDWTEAFF
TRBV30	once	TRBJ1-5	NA	TGTGCCTGGAGTTACGACGGATTCAATCAGCCCCAGCATTTT	CAWSYDGFNQPQHF
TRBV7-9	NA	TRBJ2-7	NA	TGTGCCAGCAGCTTAGGTCTCGCGGTCTCCTACGAGCAGTACTTC	CASSLGLAVSYEQYF
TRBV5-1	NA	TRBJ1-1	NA	TGCGCCAGCAGCTTGGGGGTCGAAGTCGTCACTGAAGCTTTCTTT	CASSLGVEVVTEAFF
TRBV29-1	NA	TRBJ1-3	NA	TGCAGCGTTGTGGCGGTCTCTGGAAACACCATATATTTT	CSVVAVSGNTIYF
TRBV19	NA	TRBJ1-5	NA	TGTGCCAGTAGTCCTGGGACACTCGAGGGACCTAATCAGCCCCAGCATTTT	CASSPGTLEGPNQPQHF
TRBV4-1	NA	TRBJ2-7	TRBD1	TGCGCCAGCAGCCGGGGACAGGGGGCCGGCTACGAGCAGTACTTC	CASSRGQGAGYEQYF